This T cell receptor (beta chain) appears in the sequencing data of a study of T cell responses to AZD1222 COVID-19 vaccine. Method: immunoSEQ multiplex PCR; TCRdb's copy keeps in-frame clones and lacks some. Of approximately 150,000 clones in the sample, 75% to 95% were seen once. Germline assignment: CDR1 LNHDA and CDR2 SQIVND (reference sequence). The CDR3 contains 15 residues. The V end lost 7 bases, the J end lost 0 bases, and 14 bases lay between the germline ends. The sequence came from an adult who received the AZD1222 COVID-19 vaccine. This chain uses TRBV19 with TRBJ2-3, with unresolved D. The specimen comprised peripheral blood, sampled 28 days after the second AZD1222 dose. The CDR3 nucleotides read TGTGCCAGTATCCGGACGCATACTAGCACAGATACGCAGTATTTT. It codes for CASIRTHTSTDTQYF.